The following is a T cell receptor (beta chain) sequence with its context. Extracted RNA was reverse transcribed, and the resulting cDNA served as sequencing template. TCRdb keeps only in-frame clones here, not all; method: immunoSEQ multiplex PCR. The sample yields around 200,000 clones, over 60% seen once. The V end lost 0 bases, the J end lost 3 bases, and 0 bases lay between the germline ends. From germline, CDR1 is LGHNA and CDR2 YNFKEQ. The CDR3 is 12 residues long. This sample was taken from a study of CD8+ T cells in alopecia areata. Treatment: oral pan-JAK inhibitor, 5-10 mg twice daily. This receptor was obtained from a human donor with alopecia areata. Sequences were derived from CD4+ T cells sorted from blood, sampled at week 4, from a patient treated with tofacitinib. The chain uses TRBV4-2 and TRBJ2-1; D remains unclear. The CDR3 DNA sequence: TGTGCCAGCAGCCAAGACTACAATGAGCAGTTCTTC. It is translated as CASSQDYNEQFF.